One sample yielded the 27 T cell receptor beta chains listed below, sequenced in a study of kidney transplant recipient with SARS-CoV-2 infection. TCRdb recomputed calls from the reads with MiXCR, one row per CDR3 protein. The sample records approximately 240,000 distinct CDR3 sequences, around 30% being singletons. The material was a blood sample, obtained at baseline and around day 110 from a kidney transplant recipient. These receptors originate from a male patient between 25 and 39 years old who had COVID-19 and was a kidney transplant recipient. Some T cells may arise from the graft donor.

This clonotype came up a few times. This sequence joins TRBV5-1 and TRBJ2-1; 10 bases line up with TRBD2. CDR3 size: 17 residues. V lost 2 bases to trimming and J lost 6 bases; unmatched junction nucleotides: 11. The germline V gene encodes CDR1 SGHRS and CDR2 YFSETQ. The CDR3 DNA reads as TGCGCCAGCAGCTTTAGGGCTAGCGGGAGTCTCGGCAATGAGCAGTTCTTC. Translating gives CASSFRASGSLGNEQFF.

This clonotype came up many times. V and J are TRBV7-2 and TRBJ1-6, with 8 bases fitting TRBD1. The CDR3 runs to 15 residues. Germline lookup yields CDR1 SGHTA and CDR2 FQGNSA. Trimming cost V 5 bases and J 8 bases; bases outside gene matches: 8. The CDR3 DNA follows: TGTGCCAGCAGCCCACAGGGGGTGTATGATTCACCCCTCCACTTT. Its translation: CASSPQGVYDSPLHF.

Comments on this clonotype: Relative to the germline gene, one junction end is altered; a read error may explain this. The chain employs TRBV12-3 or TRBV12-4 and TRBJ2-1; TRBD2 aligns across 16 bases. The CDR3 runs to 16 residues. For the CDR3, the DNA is TGTACCAGCAGGGGACTAGCGGGAGGGTTTGGCAATGAGCAGTTCTTC. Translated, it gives CTSRGLAGGFGNEQFF.

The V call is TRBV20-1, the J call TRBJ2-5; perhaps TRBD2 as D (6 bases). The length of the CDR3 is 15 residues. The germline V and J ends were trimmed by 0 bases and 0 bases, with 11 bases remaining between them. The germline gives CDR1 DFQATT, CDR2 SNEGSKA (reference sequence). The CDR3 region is CSARDRGVYQETQYF. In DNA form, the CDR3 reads TGCAGTGCTAGAGATCGCGGGGTGTACCAAGAGACCCAGTACTTC.

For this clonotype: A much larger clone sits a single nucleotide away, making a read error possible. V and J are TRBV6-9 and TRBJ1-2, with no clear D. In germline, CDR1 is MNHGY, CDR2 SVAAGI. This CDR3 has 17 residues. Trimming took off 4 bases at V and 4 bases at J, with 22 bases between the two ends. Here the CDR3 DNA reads TGTGCCAGCAGTTCCAGGCGGCCTTACGGAAAGACCTATGGCTACACCTTC. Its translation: CASSSRRPYGKTYGYTF.

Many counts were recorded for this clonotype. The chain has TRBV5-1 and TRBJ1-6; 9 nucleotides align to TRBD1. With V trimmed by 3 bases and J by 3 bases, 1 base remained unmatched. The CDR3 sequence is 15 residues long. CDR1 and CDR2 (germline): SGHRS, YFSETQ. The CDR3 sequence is CASSSGQGYNSPLHF. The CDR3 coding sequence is TGCGCCAGCAGCTCGGGACAGGGCTATAATTCACCCCTCCACTTT.

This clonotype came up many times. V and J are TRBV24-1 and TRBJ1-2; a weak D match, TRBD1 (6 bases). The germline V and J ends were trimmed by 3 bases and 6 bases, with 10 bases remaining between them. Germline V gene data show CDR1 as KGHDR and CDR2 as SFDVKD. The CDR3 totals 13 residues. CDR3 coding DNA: TGTGCCACCAGTGATGGGACATTTCATGGCTACACCTTC. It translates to CATSDGTFHGYTF.

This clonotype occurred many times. The CDR3 loop is CASSWFVTLRKTYGYTF. DNA of the CDR3: TGTGCCAGCAGCTGGTTTGTCACCCTTCGAAAGACCTATGGCTACACCTTC. V is TRBV3-1 and J is TRBJ1-2; D unclear. V lost 5 bases and J 4 bases, leaving 23 bases between the germline ends. CDR3 length: 17 amino acids. Germline CDR1 LGHDT, CDR2 YNNKEL (reference sequence).

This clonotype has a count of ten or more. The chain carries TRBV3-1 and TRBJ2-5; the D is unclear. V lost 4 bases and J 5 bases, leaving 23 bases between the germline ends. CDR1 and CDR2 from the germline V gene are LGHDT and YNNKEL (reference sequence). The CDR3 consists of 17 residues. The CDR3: CASSPLSPISFSETQYF. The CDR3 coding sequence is TGTGCCAGCAGCCCTTTAAGTCCCATTTCTTTCTCTGAGACCCAGTACTTC.

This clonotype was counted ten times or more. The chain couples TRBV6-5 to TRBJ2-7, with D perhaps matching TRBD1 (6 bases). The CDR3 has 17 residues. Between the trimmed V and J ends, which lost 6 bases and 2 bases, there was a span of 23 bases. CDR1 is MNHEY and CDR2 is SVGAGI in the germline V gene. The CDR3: CASSYTYGTPLPYEQYF. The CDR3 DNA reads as TGTGCCAGCAGCTATACCTATGGGACACCCCTTCCCTACGAGCAGTACTTC.

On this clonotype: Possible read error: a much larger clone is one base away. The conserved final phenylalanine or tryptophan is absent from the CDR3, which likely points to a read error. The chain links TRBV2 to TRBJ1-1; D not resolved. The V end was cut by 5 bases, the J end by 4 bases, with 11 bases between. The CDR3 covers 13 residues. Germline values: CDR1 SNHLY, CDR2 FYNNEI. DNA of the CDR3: TGTGCCAGCAGTTGGATCCCGGGCACTGAAGCTTTCCTT. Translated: CASSWIPGTEAFL.

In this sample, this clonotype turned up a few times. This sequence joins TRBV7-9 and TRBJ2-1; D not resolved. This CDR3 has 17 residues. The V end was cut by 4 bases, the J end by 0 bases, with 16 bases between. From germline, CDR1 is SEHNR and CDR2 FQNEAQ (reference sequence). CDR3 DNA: TGTGCCAGCAGCTATAATACGGCCTATAGCTCCTACAATGAGCAGTTCTTC. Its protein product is CASSYNTAYSSYNEQFF.

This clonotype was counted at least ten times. For the CDR3, the DNA is TGTGCCAGCAGTGAATATGTCGGGTGGGGTGAAGCTTTCTTT. This encodes CASSEYVGWGEAFF. The chain uses TRBV25-1 and TRBJ1-1; D is undetermined. Germline loops: CDR1 MGHDK, CDR2 SYGVNS. V was clipped by 0 bases and J by 7 bases, with 12 bases between them. This CDR3 has 14 residues. The full variable domain, in which reference TRBV25-1 and TRBJ1-1 provide the parts outside the CDR3, is EADIYQTPRYLVIGTGKKITLECSQTMGHDKMYWYQQDPGMELHLIHYSYGVNSTEKGDLSSESTVSRIRTEHFPLTLESARPSHTSQYLCASSEYVGWGEAFFGQGTRLTVV.

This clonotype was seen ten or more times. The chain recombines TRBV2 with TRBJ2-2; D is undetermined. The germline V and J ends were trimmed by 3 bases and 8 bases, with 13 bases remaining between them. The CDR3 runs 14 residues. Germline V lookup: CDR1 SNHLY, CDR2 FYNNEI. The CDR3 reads CASSDTPNGGELFF. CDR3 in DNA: TGTGCCAGCAGTGATACCCCCAACGGAGGGGAGCTGTTTTTT. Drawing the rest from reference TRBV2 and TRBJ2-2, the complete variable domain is EPEVTQTPSHQVTQMGQEVILRCVPISNHLYFYWYRQILGQKVEFLVSFYNNEISEKSEIFDDQFSVERPDGSNFTLKIRSTKLEDSAMYFCASSDTPNGGELFFGEGSRLTVL.

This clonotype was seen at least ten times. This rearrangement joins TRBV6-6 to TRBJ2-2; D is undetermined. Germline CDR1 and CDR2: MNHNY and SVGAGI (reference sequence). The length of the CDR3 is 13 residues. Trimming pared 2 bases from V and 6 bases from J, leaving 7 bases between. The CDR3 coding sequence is TGTGCCAGCAGTTACCCCCCCCCCGGGGAGCTGTTTTTT. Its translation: CASSYPPPGELFF.

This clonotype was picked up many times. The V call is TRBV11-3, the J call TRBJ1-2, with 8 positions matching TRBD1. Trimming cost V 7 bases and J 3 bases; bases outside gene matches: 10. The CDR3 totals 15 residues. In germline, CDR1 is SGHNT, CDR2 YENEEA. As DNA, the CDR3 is TGTGCCAGCACCCTCCCGGACAGGGAGGACTATGGCTACACCTTC. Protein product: CASTLPDREDYGYTF.

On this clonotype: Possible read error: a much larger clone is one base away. CDR3 in DNA: TGTGCCAGCAGTGTATTGACCTGCATCGGAAAGAACTATGGCTACACCTTC. Translated: CASSVLTCIGKNYGYTF. The chain carries TRBV6-2 or TRBV6-3 and TRBJ1-2; D is unresolved. The ends were cut back, 5 bases at V and 2 bases at J, with 21 bases in the middle. The V gene's germline CDR1 is MNHEY and CDR2 SVGEGT. CDR3 length: 17 residues.

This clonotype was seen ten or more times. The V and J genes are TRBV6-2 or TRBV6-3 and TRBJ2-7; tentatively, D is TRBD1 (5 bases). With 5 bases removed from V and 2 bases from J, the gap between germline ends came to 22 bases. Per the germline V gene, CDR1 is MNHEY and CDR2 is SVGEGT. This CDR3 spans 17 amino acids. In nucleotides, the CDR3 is TGTGCCAGCAGTCCCATCTTAACGCGTCAGGACACCTACGAGCAGTACTTC. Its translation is CASSPILTRQDTYEQYF.

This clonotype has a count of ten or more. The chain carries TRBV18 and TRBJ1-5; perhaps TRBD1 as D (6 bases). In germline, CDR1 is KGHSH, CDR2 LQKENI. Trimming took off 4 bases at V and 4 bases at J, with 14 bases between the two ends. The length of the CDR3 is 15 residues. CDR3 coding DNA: TGTGCCAGCTCACGCGTCCGTGACAGGAATCAGCCCCAGCATTTT. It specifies CASSRVRDRNQPQHF.

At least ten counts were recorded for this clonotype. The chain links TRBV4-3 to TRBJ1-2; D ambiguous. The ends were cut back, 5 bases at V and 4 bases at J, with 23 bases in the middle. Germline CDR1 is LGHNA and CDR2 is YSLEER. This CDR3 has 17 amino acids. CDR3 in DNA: TGCGCCAGCAGCAATGCGGTAGGACGTCGAAAGACCTATGGCTACACCTTC. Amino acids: CASSNAVGRRKTYGYTF.

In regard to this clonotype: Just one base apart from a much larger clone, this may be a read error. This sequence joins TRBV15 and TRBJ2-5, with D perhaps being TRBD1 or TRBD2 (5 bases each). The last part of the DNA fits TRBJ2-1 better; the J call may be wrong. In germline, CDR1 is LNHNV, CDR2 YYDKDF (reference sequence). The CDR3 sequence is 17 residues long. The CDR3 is CAALGQGVGESYNEQFF. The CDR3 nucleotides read TGTGCCGCCCTCGGGCAAGGGGTGGGGGAATCCTACAATGAGCAGTTCTTC.

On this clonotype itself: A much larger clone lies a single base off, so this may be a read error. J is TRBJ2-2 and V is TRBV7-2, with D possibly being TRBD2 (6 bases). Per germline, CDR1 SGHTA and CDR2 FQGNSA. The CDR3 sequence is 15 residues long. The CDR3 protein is CAGSLDGRRTGELFF. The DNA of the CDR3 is TGTGCCGGCAGCTTAGACGGGAGAAGGACCGGGGAGCTGTTTTTT.

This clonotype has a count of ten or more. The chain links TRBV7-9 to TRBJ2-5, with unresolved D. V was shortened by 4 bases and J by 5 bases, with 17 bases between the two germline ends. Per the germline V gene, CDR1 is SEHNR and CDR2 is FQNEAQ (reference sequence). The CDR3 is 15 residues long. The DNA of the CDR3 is TGTGCCAGCAGCTCGACAAACGAAATGACGGAGACCCAGTACTTC. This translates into CASSSTNEMTETQYF.

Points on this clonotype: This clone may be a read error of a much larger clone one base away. Here the CDR3 DNA reads TGTGCCGGCAGGGTTAGCGTCAACACCGGGGAGCTGTTTTTT. Translating it yields CAGRVSVNTGELFF. The chain employs TRBV2 and TRBJ2-2, with D perhaps given as TRBD1 or TRBD2 (5 bases each). This CDR3 contains 14 residues. Germline values: CDR1 SNHLY, CDR2 FYNNEI. Based on the CDR3 plus reference TRBV2 and TRBJ2-2, the full variable domain is EPEVTQTPSHQVTQMGQEVILRCVPISNHLYFYWYRQILGQKVEFLVSFYNNEISEKSEIFDDQFSVERPDGSNFTLKIRSTKLEDSAMYFCAGRVSVNTGELFFGEGSRLTVL.

The CDR3 sequence is CASSTQGKGTDTQYF. Here the CDR3 DNA reads TGCGCCAGCAGCACCCAGGGGAAGGGCACAGATACGCAGTATTTT. This chain links TRBV5-1 with TRBJ2-3, with D possibly matching TRBD1 (6 bases). Deletions cut 4 bases from V and 1 base from J, with 13 bases between. The CDR3 runs 15 residues. CDR1 is SGHRS, CDR2 YFSETQ, per germline.

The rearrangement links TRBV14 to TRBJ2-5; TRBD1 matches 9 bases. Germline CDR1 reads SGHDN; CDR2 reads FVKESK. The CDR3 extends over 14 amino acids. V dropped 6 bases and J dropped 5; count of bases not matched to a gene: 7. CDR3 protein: CASRRQGEGETQYF. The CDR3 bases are TGTGCCAGCAGAAGACAGGGGGAGGGCGAGACCCAGTACTTC.

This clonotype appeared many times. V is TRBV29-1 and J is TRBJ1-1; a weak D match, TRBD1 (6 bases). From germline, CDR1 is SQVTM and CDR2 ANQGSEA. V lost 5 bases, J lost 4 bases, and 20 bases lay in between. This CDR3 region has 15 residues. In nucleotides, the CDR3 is TGCAGCGTTAGCGATACCACAGGGCGGATCACTGAAGCTTTCTTT. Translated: CSVSDTTGRITEAFF.